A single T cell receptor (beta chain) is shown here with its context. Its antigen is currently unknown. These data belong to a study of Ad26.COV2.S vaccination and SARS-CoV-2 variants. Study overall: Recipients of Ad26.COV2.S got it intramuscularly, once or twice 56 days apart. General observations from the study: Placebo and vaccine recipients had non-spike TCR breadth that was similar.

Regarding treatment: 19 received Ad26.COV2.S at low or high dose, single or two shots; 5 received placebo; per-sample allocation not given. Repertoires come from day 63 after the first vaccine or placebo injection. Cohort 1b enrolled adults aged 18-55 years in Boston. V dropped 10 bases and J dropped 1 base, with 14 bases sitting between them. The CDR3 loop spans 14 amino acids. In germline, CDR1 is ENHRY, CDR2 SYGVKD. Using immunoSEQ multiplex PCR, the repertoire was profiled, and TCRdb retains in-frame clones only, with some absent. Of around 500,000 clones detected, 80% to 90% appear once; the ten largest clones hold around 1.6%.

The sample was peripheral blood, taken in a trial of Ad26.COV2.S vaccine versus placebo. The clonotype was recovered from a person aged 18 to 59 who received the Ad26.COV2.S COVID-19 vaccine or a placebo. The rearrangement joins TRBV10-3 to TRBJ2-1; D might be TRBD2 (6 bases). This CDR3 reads CATRASGSYNEQFF. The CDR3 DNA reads TGTGCCACCCGGGCCAGCGGGTCCTACAATGAGCAGTTCTTC.